Reported below is one TCR beta chain. As yet, its antigen is unknown. At one of its ends the junction is not consistent with the germline gene, which may arise from a read error. Sequencing was performed with immunoSEQ multiplex PCR; in TCRdb, only in-frame clones are kept and a portion is missing. The sample carries roughly 16,000 clones, 88% recorded once. No neoadjuvant therapy was given to the selected pancreatic ductal adenocarcinoma patients before their surgery. The sample belongs to a study of T cells in pancreatic ductal adenocarcinoma. Findings and limits, study-wide: Tumor samples had fewer productive templates and about 8-fold fewer unique clonotypes than blood.

Germline CDR1 is SGHAT and CDR2 is FQNNGV. This CDR3 contains 13 residues. The rearrangement links TRBV11-2 to TRBJ1-1, with TRBD1 identical over 9 bases. Specimen: PBMCs. The receptor was derived from a human donor with pancreatic ductal adenocarcinoma. In nucleotides, the CDR3 is TGTGCCAGCAGCTTGAACCGGGACAGGGTCAACCGATTT. It yields the protein CASSLNRDRVNRF.